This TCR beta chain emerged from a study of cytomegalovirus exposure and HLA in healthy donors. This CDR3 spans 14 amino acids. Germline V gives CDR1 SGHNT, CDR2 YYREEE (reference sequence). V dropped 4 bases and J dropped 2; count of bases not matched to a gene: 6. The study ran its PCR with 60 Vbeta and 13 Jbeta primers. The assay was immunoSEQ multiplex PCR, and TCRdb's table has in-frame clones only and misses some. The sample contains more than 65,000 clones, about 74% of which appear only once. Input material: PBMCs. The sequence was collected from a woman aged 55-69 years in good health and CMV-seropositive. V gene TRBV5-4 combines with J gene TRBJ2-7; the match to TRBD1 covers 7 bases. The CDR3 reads CASSPQGPTYEQYF. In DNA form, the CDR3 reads TGTGCCAGCAGCCCACAGGGGCCCACCTACGAGCAGTACTTC.